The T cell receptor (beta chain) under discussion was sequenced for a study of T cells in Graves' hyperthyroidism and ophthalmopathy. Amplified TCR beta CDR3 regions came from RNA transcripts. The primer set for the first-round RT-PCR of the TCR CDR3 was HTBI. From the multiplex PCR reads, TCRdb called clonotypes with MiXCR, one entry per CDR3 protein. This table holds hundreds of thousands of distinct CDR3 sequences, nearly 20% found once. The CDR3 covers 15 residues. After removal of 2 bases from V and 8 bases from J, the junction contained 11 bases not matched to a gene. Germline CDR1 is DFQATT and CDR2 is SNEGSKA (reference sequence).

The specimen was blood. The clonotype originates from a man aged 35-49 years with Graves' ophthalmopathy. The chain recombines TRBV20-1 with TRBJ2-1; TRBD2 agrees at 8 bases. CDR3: CSARTSSGRGHEQFF. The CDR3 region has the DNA TGCAGTGCTAGAACCTCGAGCGGGAGAGGGCATGAGCAGTTCTTC.